The 13 T cell receptor beta chains below all came from one sample that was sequenced in a study of blood T cell repertoires in COVID-19. Libraries were prepared by immunoSEQ multiplex PCR; TCRdb keeps only in-frame clonotypes and omits some of them. The sample lists approximately 240,000 clones; 87% were seen once. The sequenced material came from peripheral blood. These receptors originate from a woman under 30 who had recovered from COVID-19.

The chain links TRBV12-3 or TRBV12-4 to TRBJ2-5; no definite D call. This CDR3 is built from 12 residues. V lost 3 bases to trimming and J lost 6 bases, with 8 bases between them. CDR3 bases: TGTGCCAGCAGTTTGATCAGGAAGACCCAGTACTTC. It yields the protein CASSLIRKTQYF.

The rearrangement uses TRBV29-1 and TRBJ2-1; 13 bases line up with TRBD2. After removal of 5 bases from V and 6 bases from J, the junction contained 10 bases not matched to a gene. The CDR3 spans 16 residues. In germline, CDR1 is SQVTM, CDR2 ANQGSEA. The CDR3 bases are TGCAGCGTTTCCCAGGGACTAGCGGGACGTGGCAATGAGCAGTTCTTC. Protein product: CSVSQGLAGRGNEQFF.

The V gene is TRBV30, the J gene TRBJ1-2, with 7 bases aligning to TRBD1. The CDR3 consists of 13 residues. The ends lost 2 bases at V and 5 bases at J; junction bases unmatched: 5. Germline lookup yields CDR1 GTSNPN and CDR2 SVGIG (reference sequence). CDR3 coding DNA: TGTGCCTGGAGTATAGGCAGGGGGTATGGCTACACCTTC. The encoded protein is CAWSIGRGYGYTF.

The chain has TRBV6-5 and TRBJ1-1; weak D call: TRBD1 (5 bases). The V gene's germline CDR1 is MNHEY and CDR2 SVGAGI. Trimming cost V 9 bases and J 1 base, with 12 bases left between them. CDR3 length equals 13 residues. CDR3 sequence (DNA): TGTGCCAGTCTACGCGGGGGGAACACTGAAGCTTTCTTT. This codes for CASLRGGNTEAFF.

V and J are TRBV6-6 and TRBJ2-1, with 8 bases fitting TRBD1. The CDR3 spans 14 residues. Trimming at V came to 5 bases and at J to 7 bases, leaving 7 bases not matched to a gene. Germline CDR1 and CDR2: MNHNY and SVGAGI (reference sequence). This CDR3 reads CASSGDRFGNEQFF. The CDR3 DNA follows: TGTGCCAGCAGTGGGGACAGGTTTGGTAATGAGCAGTTCTTC.

The chain recombines TRBV29-1 with TRBJ2-1; 8 bases are a match to TRBD2. Germline V gene data show CDR1 as SQVTM and CDR2 as ANQGSEA. The ends lost 6 bases at V and 8 bases at J; junction bases unmatched: 3. The CDR3 totals 11 residues. CDR3 protein: CSVPGGDEQFF. In nucleotides, the CDR3 is TGCAGCGTACCCGGGGGGGATGAGCAGTTCTTC.

V usage is TRBV6-5 and J usage is TRBJ2-2; D is possibly TRBD2 (6 bases). V was pared by 0 bases and J by 7 bases, with 12 bases between. The CDR3 length is 15 residues. Germline V CDR1 and CDR2: MNHEY, SVGAGI. This CDR3 is CASSYSPGVGGELFF. The CDR3 DNA sequence: TGTGCCAGCAGTTACTCTCCGGGGGTGGGCGGGGAGCTGTTTTTT.

This chain connects TRBV30 to TRBJ2-1; D is perhaps TRBD2 (6 bases). This CDR3 is 14 amino acids long. Germline lookup yields CDR1 GTSNPN and CDR2 SVGIG (reference sequence). With 2 bases removed from V and 8 bases from J, the gap between germline ends came to 16 bases. The CDR3 coding sequence is TGTGCCTGGAGTACCCTGGGACTTACCGATGAGCAGTTCTTC. It yields the protein CAWSTLGLTDEQFF. Full variable domain (remainder filled in from reference TRBV30 and TRBJ2-1): SQTIHQWPATLVQPVGSPLSLECTVEGTSNPNLYWYRQAAGRGLQLLFYSVGIGQISSEVPQNLSASRPQDRQFILSSKKLLLSDSGFYLCAWSTLGLTDEQFFGPGTRLTVL.

V usage is TRBV6-2 or TRBV6-3 and J usage is TRBJ2-1; 9 nucleotides align to TRBD2. Germline loops: CDR1 MNHEY, CDR2 SVGEGT. The CDR3 contains 18 residues. The junction had 7 bases not matched to a gene; V was cut back by 0 bases and J by 1 base. DNA of the CDR3: TGTGCCAGCAGTTACTCCCTGGCGGGAGGGCCTTCCTACAATGAGCAGTTCTTC. This encodes CASSYSLAGGPSYNEQFF.

The chain carries TRBV18 and TRBJ2-1; 11 bases agree with TRBD2. The CDR3 spans 18 residues. Trimming took 4 bases from V and 10 from J; bases not matched to a gene: 18. CDR1 and CDR2 (germline): KGHSH, LQKENI. CDR3 DNA: TGTGCCAGCTCACAAAGTTCACTAGCGGGAGTATCTGCGGGAGAGCAGTTCTTC. Translation: CASSQSSLAGVSAGEQFF.

This CDR3 is CAWRYMASGTSGYEQYF. CDR3 in DNA: TGTGCCTGGAGATATATGGCGTCGGGGACTAGCGGTTACGAGCAGTACTTC. This chain links TRBV30 with TRBJ2-7; 11 nucleotides agree with TRBD2. The ends lost 3 bases at V and 4 bases at J; junction bases unmatched: 14. The germline V gene has CDR1 GTSNPN and CDR2 SVGIG (reference sequence). CDR3 size: 17 residues.

V gene TRBV6-5 combines with J gene TRBJ1-2, with D unclear. V dropped 3 bases and J dropped 5 bases, with 7 bases sitting between them. Germline lookup yields CDR1 MNHEY and CDR2 SVGAGI. The CDR3 loop spans 12 amino acids. CDR3 loop: CASSYNNYGYTF. The DNA of the CDR3 is TGTGCCAGCAGTTATAATAATTATGGCTACACCTTC.

A few counts support this clone. The J gene is TRBJ1-5, the V gene TRBV6-5, with D perhaps matching TRBD1 (6 bases). Trimming took off 2 bases at V and 7 bases at J, with 15 bases between the two ends. CDR3 length: 15 amino acids. Germline values: CDR1 MNHEY, CDR2 SVGAGI. CDR3 nucleotide sequence: TGTGCCAGCAGTTACGGCAGGGGAGCGTGGCAGCCCCAGCATTTT. This sequence encodes CASSYGRGAWQPQHF.